The 9 T cell receptor beta chains given below trace back to one sample, sequenced in a study of T cells after yellow fever vaccination. Each CDR3 protein gets one entry after TCRdb re-called the 5' RACE reads with MiXCR. The table lists some 300,000 distinct CDR3 sequences, roughly 10% of them singletons, with 3.3% in the top ten. The specimen was CD4+ T cells sorted from PBMCs, collected 45 days after the yellow fever booster vaccination. Every receptor here comes from a man aged 18 to 30 who received the YFV17D yellow fever vaccine.

In its sample, this clonotype was seen a few times. The genes are TRBV20-1 and TRBJ2-1, with 15 bases identical to TRBD2. CDR3 length: 15 amino acids. From germline, CDR1 is DFQATT and CDR2 SNEGSKA (reference sequence). V lost 6 bases and J lost 11; bases outside the gene matches: 11. CDR3: CSANTGTSGGWKQFF. In nucleotides, the CDR3 is TGCAGTGCAAATACCGGGACTAGCGGGGGGTGGAAGCAGTTCTTC.

This clonotype was detected a few times. The CDR3 sequence: CASSNRNQGVNSPLHF. In DNA form, the CDR3 reads TGTGCCAGTAGTAACCGGAATCAGGGTGTGAATTCACCCCTCCACTTT. The V and J genes are TRBV19 and TRBJ1-6, with D tentatively TRBD1 (5 bases). The germline CDR1 and CDR2 sequences are LNHDA and SQIVND (reference sequence). V lost 4 bases to trimming and J lost 7 bases, with 17 bases between them. The CDR3 is 16 amino acids.

This clonotype was recorded many times. The rearrangement joins TRBV4-2 to TRBJ2-3, with D possibly TRBD2 on 6 matching bases. The germline V gene encodes CDR1 LGHNA and CDR2 YNFKEQ. The CDR3 extends over 15 amino acids. The ends were cut back, 0 bases at V and 0 bases at J, with 7 bases in the middle. In DNA, the CDR3 is TGTGCCAGCAGCCAAGATCGGGGGAGCACAGATACGCAGTATTTT. Translated, it gives CASSQDRGSTDTQYF.

This clonotype occurred a few times. This chain connects TRBV4-3 to TRBJ2-1; 11 nucleotides line up with TRBD2. The CDR3 runs 16 residues. CDR1 is LGHNA, CDR2 YSLEER, per germline. J gave up 8 bases and V 0 bases, and 6 bases lay outside the gene matches. The CDR3: CASSQESLAGGYEQFF. The DNA of the CDR3 is TGCGCCAGCAGCCAAGAATCGCTAGCGGGGGGCTATGAGCAGTTCTTC.

This clonotype was seen at least ten times. V and J are TRBV7-2 and TRBJ1-2, with D hard to call. Trimming pared 8 bases from V and 5 bases from J, leaving 21 bases between. The CDR3 loop spans 15 amino acids. The germline gives CDR1 SGHTA, CDR2 FQGNSA. The CDR3 region has the DNA TGTGCCAGCTGCCCCTCGCCGGCAGGCGGATATGGCTACACCTTC. Protein: CASCPSPAGGYGYTF.

The J gene is TRBJ2-3, the V gene TRBV7-3; D is possibly TRBD2 (7 bases). The CDR3 contains 16 residues. The V end lost 2 bases, the J end lost 4 bases, and 16 bases lay between the germline ends. Germline-derived CDR1 and CDR2 are SGHTA and FQGTGA. The CDR3 loop reads CASSLWAGAESDTQYF. The CDR3 DNA sequence: TGTGCCAGCAGCTTATGGGCGGGGGCCGAGTCAGATACGCAGTATTTT.

This sequence joins TRBV6-5 and TRBJ2-5, with D possibly TRBD1 on 5 matching bases. Between the trimmed V and J ends, which lost 2 bases and 5 bases, there was a span of 12 bases. CDR3 size: 14 residues. Germline CDR1 MNHEY, CDR2 SVGAGI. CDR3 in DNA: TGTGCCAGCAGTTACGGTTGGGGCCGCGAGACCCAGTACTTC. It translates to CASSYGWGRETQYF.

This clonotype appeared a few times. This rearrangement joins TRBV3-1 to TRBJ2-3, with D tentatively TRBD2 (5 bases). V was clipped by 1 base and J by 1 base, with 12 bases between them. There are 16 residues in the CDR3. Germline assignment: CDR1 LGHDT and CDR2 YNNKEL (reference sequence). The CDR3 DNA follows: TGTGCCAGCAGCCAAGTGGTCGGGAAGCGCACAGATACGCAGTATTTT. Translated: CASSQVVGKRTDTQYF.

This clonotype was counted at least ten times. The chain carries TRBV7-2 and TRBJ2-3; D might be TRBD1 (6 bases). This CDR3 has 14 amino acids. The ends were cut back, 5 bases at V and 4 bases at J, with 13 bases in the middle. Germline assignment: CDR1 SGHTA and CDR2 FQGNSA. CDR3 in DNA: TGTGCCAGCAGCGCCTTTGGGGGCGCAGATACGCAGTATTTT. Translating it yields CASSAFGGADTQYF. Together with reference TRBV7-2 and TRBJ2-3, the CDR3 gives the full variable domain: GAGVSQSPSNKVTEKGKDVELRCDPISGHTALYWYRQSLGQGLEFLIYFQGNSAPDKSGLPSDRFSAERTGGSVSTLTIQRTQQEDSAVYLCASSAFGGADTQYFGPGTRLTVL.